The rows below give T cell receptor beta chains drawn from one sample of a study of control samples from healthy donors and cancer patients. Method: immunoSEQ multiplex PCR; TCRdb's copy keeps in-frame clones and lacks some. There are 100,000 to 110,000 clones in the sample; roughly 84% occur only once, and 18% lies in the top ten. Sequenced input: blood. These receptor sequences come from a woman aged 50 to 65 in good health. CDR3s include the opening cysteine and the closing phenylalanine or tryptophan. The D gene is left open where the match is weak. Only some rows state a clone size, as once, few, many or a class for expanded clones.

D gene	clone size	J gene	V gene	CDR3 DNA	CDR3 protein
NA	NA	TRBJ1-5	TRBV6-5	TGTGCCAGCACCCACTGGGGGGAGCCCCAGCATTTT	CASTHWGEPQHF
NA	NA	TRBJ2-1	TRBV3-1/TRBV3-2	TGTGCCAGCAGCCAGGGACTCCCCTCGGGGAATGAGCAGTTCTTC	CASSQGLPSGNEQFF
NA	NA	TRBJ1-2	TRBV3-1/TRBV3-2	TGTGCCAGCAGCCAAGATTTGGCCCAGACGGGCTACACCTTC	CASSQDLAQTGYTF
NA	NA	TRBJ2-7	TRBV2	TGTGCCACCAAATCGTCGCCTGACGGGCAGTACTTC	CATKSSPDGQYF
TRBD2	NA	TRBJ2-1	TRBV6-5	TGTGCCAGCAGTTCCGCCGGGACTAGTAGTAATGAGCAGTTCTTC	CASSSAGTSSNEQFF
NA	NA	TRBJ1-1	TRBV30	TGTGCCTGGAGTGTAGTAGGCCTCCCCGGGCGAACAGGGAACATGAACACTGAAGCTTTCTTT	CAWSVVGLPGRTGNMNTEAFF
TRBD1	NA	TRBJ1-1	TRBV19	TGTGCCAGTAGTACCCGACAGGGAGGAGACACTGAAGCTTTCTTT	CASSTRQGGDTEAFF
TRBD2	NA	TRBJ2-2	TRBV5-3	TGTGCCAGACACCCTTTAGCGGGAGTCGACACCGGGGAGCTGTTTTTT	CARHPLAGVDTGELFF
NA	few	TRBJ1-5	TRBV2	TGTGCCAGCAGTGACTGGGGAGGGGATCAGCCCCAGCATTTT	CASSDWGGDQPQHF
TRBD2	NA	TRBJ2-5	TRBV18	TGTGCCAGCTCACCACCAGACAGAGGGAGGGAAGGGACCCAGTACTTC	CASSPPDRGREGTQYF
TRBD1	NA	TRBJ2-1	TRBV12-3/TRBV12-4	TGTGCCAGCAGTCGACAGGGCTACAATGAGCAGTTCTTC	CASSRQGYNEQFF
NA	NA	TRBJ1-5	TRBV5-5	TGTGCCAGCAGCTTGCAGCACAATCAGCCCCAGCATTTT	CASSLQHNQPQHF
NA	NA	TRBJ2-5	TRBV9	TGTGCCAGCAGCGTAGCGGGGTTAGAGACCCAGTACTTC	CASSVAGLETQYF